Below are 14 T cell receptor beta chains sequenced from a single sample in a study of cytomegalovirus exposure and HLA in healthy donors. The PCR contained 60 Vbeta and 13 Jbeta primers. Only in-frame clones appear in the TCRdb table, and some are missing; sequencing was by immunoSEQ multiplex PCR. This sample has roughly 150,000 clones, with roughly 80% found just once. Sequencing input: PBMCs. The receptors originated from a male donor in good health and CMV-seronegative.

The chain recombines TRBV6-1 with TRBJ2-2; the D gene is possibly TRBD1 (5 bases). Germline V gene sequence: CDR1 MNHNS, CDR2 SASEGT. The V end lost 3 bases, the J end lost 7 bases, and 18 bases lay between the germline ends. The CDR3 spans 16 residues. This CDR3 reads CASSDGGSLQGGELFF. The CDR3 DNA sequence: TGTGCCAGCAGTGATGGCGGATCCCTCCAGGGCGGGGAGCTGTTTTTT.

The V call is TRBV29-1, the J call TRBJ2-7, with 8 bases identical to TRBD2. With 2 bases clipped from V and 4 bases from J, the junction kept 10 bases outside the gene matches. CDR3 length: 15 residues. Germline loops: CDR1 SQVTM, CDR2 ANQGSEA. DNA of the CDR3: TGCAGCGTTGAACAGGCGGGGGGCGGTAGGTACGAGCAGTACTTC. This translates into CSVEQAGGGRYEQYF.

The chain combines TRBV7-9 with TRBJ1-2; D is possibly TRBD1 (6 bases). The CDR3 consists of 14 residues. Germline CDR1 reads SEHNR; CDR2 reads FQNEAQ (reference sequence). V was cut by 1 base and J by 7 bases, with 13 bases left in between. This CDR3 is CASSLEQGRVGYTF. DNA of the CDR3: TGTGCCAGCAGCTTAGAACAGGGAAGAGTTGGCTACACCTTC.

The chain employs TRBV27 and TRBJ1-1; possible D gene TRBD1, 6 bases. Germline V lookup: CDR1 MNHEY, CDR2 SMNVEV (reference sequence). Trimming removed 7 bases from V and 1 base from J, with 16 bases in between. This CDR3 has 15 residues. The CDR3 sequence: CASNSLGQTNTEAFF. Written as DNA, the CDR3 is TGTGCCAGCAATTCCCTCGGACAGACGAACACTGAAGCTTTCTTT.

This clone was counted once. The chain has TRBV5-1 and TRBJ1-6; the match to TRBD1 covers 7 bases. CDR3 length: 16 residues. With V trimmed by 4 bases and J by 8 bases, 12 bases remained unmatched. The germline V gene has CDR1 SGHRS and CDR2 YFSETQ. CDR3 loop: CASSPWTGQQHSPLHF. CDR3 in DNA: TGCGCCAGCAGCCCTTGGACGGGACAGCAACATTCACCCCTCCACTTT.

V usage is TRBV28 and J usage is TRBJ2-7; TRBD2 might be the D (6 bases). Germline V CDR1 and CDR2: MDHEN, SYDVKM. CDR3 length equals 15 residues. Trimming took off 3 bases at V and 4 bases at J, with 16 bases between the two ends. DNA for the CDR3: TGTGCCAGCAGTTTCGCAAGCGGGCCGGTGTACGAGCAGTACTTC. The encoded protein is CASSFASGPVYEQYF.

Only one count was recorded for this clone. The chain uses TRBV28 and TRBJ1-3, with 9 bases lining up with TRBD1. From germline, CDR1 is MDHEN and CDR2 SYDVKM. Germline trimming cut 10 bases from V and 4 bases from J; bases unmatched to any gene: 5. This CDR3 has 13 amino acids. CDR3 bases: TGTGCCACTGGGACAGGGACGGGAAACACCATATATTTT. Amino acids: CATGTGTGNTIYF.

The J gene is TRBJ1-1, the V gene TRBV7-6; D is undetermined. The germline V and J ends were trimmed by 5 bases and 3 bases, with 10 bases remaining between them. The CDR3 runs 13 residues. Per germline, CDR1 SGHVS and CDR2 FNYEAQ. The CDR3 region is CASSPRQDTEAFF. CDR3 coding DNA: TGTGCCAGCAGCCCACGACAAGACACTGAAGCTTTCTTT.

This clone was seen just once. The V gene is TRBV7-9, the J gene TRBJ2-5, with a weak D call TRBD2 (6 bases). This CDR3 has 13 residues. The germline V and J ends were trimmed by 2 bases and 4 bases, with 8 bases remaining between them. Germline CDR1 SEHNR, CDR2 FQNEAQ (reference sequence). The CDR3 sequence is CASSLYGGETQYF. The CDR3, as DNA: TGTGCCAGCAGCTTATACGGGGGAGAGACCCAGTACTTC.

The chain couples TRBV4-3 to TRBJ1-1; weak D call: TRBD1 (5 bases). V was cut by 0 bases and J by 6 bases, with 17 bases left in between. CDR3 length equals 16 residues. The germline gives CDR1 LGHNA, CDR2 YSLEER. In nucleotides, the CDR3 is TGCGCCAGCAGCCAAGATCTGGTCAGGGATCGGCCTGAAGCTTTCTTT. Its translation: CASSQDLVRDRPEAFF.

This rearrangement joins TRBV7-8 to TRBJ1-2; D remains unclear. The V gene lost 3 bases and the J gene lost 6 bases, with 17 bases spanning the gap. CDR3 length: 15 amino acids. Germline CDR1 reads SGHVS; CDR2 reads FQNEAQ. CDR3 in amino acids: CASSLAALGLNGYTF. The CDR3 nucleotides read TGTGCCAGCAGCTTGGCTGCTCTCGGACTTAATGGCTACACCTTC.

In the case of this clone: Its ends do not fully match the called genes, so a read error is possible. V gene TRBV30 combines with J gene TRBJ1-2, with TRBD1 matching over 9 bases. Germline assignment: CDR1 GTSNPN and CDR2 SVGIG (reference sequence). The CDR3 is made up of 11 amino acids. The CDR3 sequence is CAWAHRDRVFF. The CDR3 DNA reads as TGTGCCTGGGCTCACCGGGACAGGGTTTTCTTC.

The rearrangement joins TRBV4-1 to TRBJ1-2, with 8 bases fitting TRBD1. V gave up 8 bases and J gave up 2 bases; unmatched junction bases: 4. The CDR3 sequence is 13 residues long. Germline V lookup: CDR1 MGHRA, CDR2 YSYEKL. CDR3 DNA sequence: TGCGCCAGCCGACAGGGGTGGAACTATGGCTACACCTTC. This encodes CASRQGWNYGYTF.

The chain uses TRBV7-9 and TRBJ2-2; TRBD2 aligns across 8 bases. CDR1 and CDR2 (germline): SEHNR, FQNEAQ (reference sequence). After removal of 6 bases from V and 1 base from J, the junction contained 10 bases not matched to a gene. This CDR3 region has 17 residues. The CDR3 DNA follows: TGTGCCAGCAGTCCTCTAATTGCGGGAGGGAACACCGGGGAGCTGTTTTTT. Protein product: CASSPLIAGGNTGELFF.